The 14 T cell receptor beta chains presented below share a single source sample, sequenced in a study of blood T cells in healthy people across ages. A second PCR of 7 to 11 cycles used a sample-barcoded 5' primer and a J-beta primer mix. TCRdb passed the 5' RACE reads through MiXCR, listing each CDR3 protein once. The data hold 650,000 to 800,000 distinct CDR3 sequences, with around 43% observed a single time. Sequenced material: blood. The receptors originated from a man between 60 and 75 years old in good health.

In this sample, this clonotype turned up many times. The V call is TRBV20-1, the J call TRBJ1-2, with no clear D. The V gene's germline CDR1 is DFQATT and CDR2 SNEGSKA (reference sequence). The CDR3 length is 14 residues. The V gene lost 0 bases and the J gene lost 2 bases, with 10 bases spanning the gap. This CDR3 reads CSARDGELNYGYTF. The CDR3 nucleotides are TGCAGTGCTAGAGATGGGGAGTTGAACTATGGCTACACCTTC.

This clonotype was observed a single time. V usage is TRBV6-2 or TRBV6-3 and J usage is TRBJ1-4, with TRBD1 matching 10 bases. The V gene's germline CDR1 is MNHEY and CDR2 SVGEGT. J lost 2 bases, V lost 3 bases, and 3 bases had no gene match. The CDR3 extends over 16 amino acids. The CDR3 DNA reads TGTGCCAGCAGTTATCCGGGACAGGGGACTAATGAAAAACTGTTTTTT. Protein product: CASSYPGQGTNEKLFF.

This clonotype occurred a few times. The V gene is TRBV5-1, the J gene TRBJ2-1; TRBD1 might be the D (6 bases). The CDR3 is made up of 14 amino acids. The V gene's germline CDR1 is SGHRS and CDR2 YFSETQ. V dropped 2 bases and J dropped 8 bases, with 14 bases sitting between them. The CDR3 DNA reads TGCGCCAGCAGCTTTACCGGGACATACGATGAGCAGTTCTTC. Translated: CASSFTGTYDEQFF.

J is TRBJ1-1 and V is TRBV29-1; D not certain. Germline CDR1 reads SQVTM; CDR2 reads ANQGSEA. V was shortened by 6 bases and J by 1 base, with 15 bases between the two germline ends. There are 14 residues in the CDR3. The DNA for the CDR3 is TGCAGCGTGAACCGGGCTTTTGCGAACACTGAAGCTTTCTTT. Protein: CSVNRAFANTEAFF.

The chain carries TRBV30 and TRBJ2-3; 7 bases fit TRBD2. The CDR3 has 13 residues. Germline loops: CDR1 GTSNPN, CDR2 SVGIG (reference sequence). The trim removed 0 bases at V and 5 bases at J, leaving 2 bases unmatched. The CDR3 here is CAWSVSGGDTQYF. The CDR3 region has the DNA TGTGCCTGGAGTGTATCGGGGGGAGATACGCAGTATTTT.

The rearrangement links TRBV5-1 to TRBJ2-6; tentative D call: TRBD1 (6 bases). CDR1 and CDR2 (germline): SGHRS, YFSETQ. CDR3 length: 16 amino acids. V was pared by 4 bases and J by 2 bases, with 13 bases between. The CDR3 sequence is CASSDRAGAGANVLTF. CDR3 DNA sequence: TGCGCCAGCAGCGATAGGGCAGGGGCTGGGGCCAACGTCCTGACTTTC.

This clonotype was detected only once. The chain combines TRBV12-3 or TRBV12-4 with TRBJ2-6, with TRBD1 identical over 7 bases. The ends lost 4 bases at V and 11 bases at J; junction bases unmatched: 8. CDR3 size: 14 residues. CDR3: CASSSLGTAYVLTF. The CDR3 coding sequence is TGTGCCAGCAGTTCACTCGGGACAGCGTACGTCCTGACTTTC.

The chain combines TRBV12-5 with TRBJ2-3; a possible D gene is TRBD1 (6 bases). The CDR3 sequence is 16 residues long. V lost 6 bases and J lost 8, with 24 bases in between. The germline V gene encodes CDR1 LGHNT and CDR2 FRNRAP. CDR3 DNA: TGTGCTAGTGGGAGTCCCTCCGGGACAAACATCGGTACGCAGTATTTT. It is translated as CASGSPSGTNIGTQYF.

The chain recombines TRBV12-3 or TRBV12-4 with TRBJ1-2; tentative D call: TRBD1 (6 bases). This CDR3 has 14 amino acids. The germline V and J ends were trimmed by 6 bases and 4 bases, with 15 bases remaining between them. As DNA, the CDR3 is TGTGCCAGCAGGGGGGCCGCCAAGGCCTATGGCTACACCTTC. Translating gives CASRGAAKAYGYTF.

The rearrangement joins TRBV9 to TRBJ2-1; 7 bases fit TRBD2. Trimming removed 4 bases from V and 6 bases from J; junction bases left unmatched: 10. The germline gives CDR1 SGDLS, CDR2 YYNGEE. This CDR3 spans 15 amino acids. The DNA for the CDR3 is TGTGCCAGCAGCCTCAGCGGGGCAACAACCAATGAGCAGTTCTTC. It is translated as CASSLSGATTNEQFF.

This clonotype turned up a few times. The chain uses TRBV20-1 and TRBJ1-6; D is uncertain. V was pared by 5 bases and J by 4 bases, with 21 bases between. Looked up from germline, CDR1 is DFQATT and CDR2 is SNEGSKA (reference sequence). This CDR3 has 17 residues. The CDR3 is CSAHPATDTQYNSPLHF. CDR3 in DNA: TGCAGTGCTCACCCTGCAACAGACACACAGTATAATTCACCCCTCCACTTT.

This clonotype showed up just a few times. The chain has TRBV12-3 or TRBV12-4 and TRBJ2-7, with 7 bases lining up with TRBD2. Trimming cost V 4 bases and J 3 bases; bases outside gene matches: 6. This CDR3 contains 14 residues. CDR3 sequence: CASSSTTSYYEQYF. The CDR3 DNA is TGTGCCAGCAGTTCAACGACTAGCTACTACGAGCAGTACTTC.

The chain employs TRBV7-9 and TRBJ1-2; 7 bases agree with TRBD1. With V trimmed by 3 bases and J by 5 bases, 12 bases remained unmatched. Germline CDR1 and CDR2: SEHNR and FQNEAQ (reference sequence). The CDR3 sequence is 16 residues long. The CDR3 DNA reads as TGTGCCAGCAGCTTCCCCCGACAGGGCCGAAAGTATGGCTACACCTTC. Translating gives CASSFPRQGRKYGYTF.

This clonotype was detected ten times or more. The CDR3 spells CASSEAGTYEQYF. The CDR3 nucleotides read TGTGCCAGCAGTGAGGCGGGGACCTACGAGCAGTACTTC. The rearrangement links TRBV25-1 to TRBJ2-7; D may be TRBD2 (6 bases). Germline-derived CDR1 and CDR2 are MGHDK and SYGVNS. The length of the CDR3 is 13 residues. Deletions cut 3 bases from V and 2 bases from J, with 8 bases between.